This TCR beta chain stems from a study of cytomegalovirus exposure and HLA in healthy donors. Study results and limitations: TCR clusters originating in the first cohort tended to co-occur in the roughly 110 validation repertoires, according to a later analysis.

Of note for this clone: What it recognizes is unknown.

Separate from the roughly 700-subject first cohort, the roughly 110-subject validation cohort was the one that the donors belonged to. Some clones are missing from TCRdb's copy, which holds only in-frame ones; the method was immunoSEQ multiplex PCR. The data show more than 100,000 clones, around nine tenths seen once. In germline, CDR1 is SGHTA, CDR2 FQGNSA. Trimming at V came to 4 bases and at J to 6 bases, leaving 3 bases not matched to a gene. CDR3 size: 13 residues. This chain links TRBV7-2 with TRBJ1-2; 9 nucleotides line up with TRBD1. The TCR originated in a woman aged 18-29 years in good health and CMV-seropositive. Sequencing was done on a sample of PBMCs. For the CDR3, the DNA is TGTGCCAGCAGCTCGGGACAGGGCCATGGCTACACCTTC. Its translation: CASSSGQGHGYTF.